Below are 17 T cell receptor beta chains sequenced from a single sample in a study of read filtering for tumor transcriptome and immune sequencing. Molecular barcoded adaptors covering alpha/delta and beta/gamma chains were used on 400 to 450 ng RNA. TCRdb passed the reads through MiXCR, listing each CDR3 protein once. The data hold about 25,000 distinct CDR3 sequences, with 20% to 25% observed a single time. The sequenced material came from a population of CD138-negative cells sorted from bone marrow. The receptors stem from a donor aged 40 or older with multiple myeloma.

This clonotype has a count of ten or more. The rearrangement links TRBV2 to TRBJ1-2; D might be TRBD1 (5 bases). CDR1 is SNHLY and CDR2 is FYNNEI in the germline V gene. V was pared by 8 bases and J by 2 bases, with 12 bases between. The CDR3 is 13 amino acids. The CDR3 reads CASLMGRNYGYTF. The CDR3, as DNA: TGTGCCAGCTTAATGGGGCGCAACTATGGCTACACCTTC.

J is TRBJ1-1 and V is TRBV19, with 7 bases matching TRBD1. The length of the CDR3 is 15 residues. From germline, CDR1 is LNHDA and CDR2 SQIVND (reference sequence). V was pared by 5 bases and J by 0 bases, with 6 bases of the junction left unmatched. CDR3 loop: CASSPLRGMNTEAFF. The CDR3 nucleotides read TGTGCCAGTAGTCCCCTCAGGGGGATGAACACTGAAGCTTTCTTT.

Turning to this clonotype: A much larger clonotype is one base distant, so this may be a read error. J is TRBJ2-5 and V is TRBV11-3; TRBD2 aligns across 8 bases. The CDR3 extends over 14 amino acids. V shed 5 bases, J shed 7 bases, and the junction held 9 bases outside the gene matches. Germline V gives CDR1 SGHNT, CDR2 YENEEA. The CDR3 reads CASSQAMAGGTQYF. CDR3 DNA sequence: TGTGCCAGCAGCCAGGCCATGGCGGGAGGGACCCAGTACTTC.

J is TRBJ2-3 and V is TRBV29-1; D is perhaps TRBD1 or TRBD2 (6 bases each). In germline, CDR1 is SQVTM, CDR2 ANQGSEA. Trimming stripped 4 bases from V and 5 bases from J, with 10 bases between. The CDR3 is made up of 12 amino acids. Written as DNA, the CDR3 is TGCAGCGTTGGTAGGGGGGAAGATACGCAGTATTTT. Its protein is CSVGRGEDTQYF.

About this clonotype: This clone may be a read error of a much larger clone one base away. The chain uses TRBV27 and TRBJ2-3; perhaps TRBD1 as D (5 bases). CDR3 length: 13 amino acids. In germline, CDR1 is MNHEY, CDR2 SMNVEV (reference sequence). The CDR3 loop reads CASCPGFTGTQYF. DNA for the CDR3: TGTGCCAGCTGCCCCGGATTCACAGGTACGCAGTATTTT.

This clonotype was recorded a few times. It may be a read error: a sequence one base away is much more abundant. CDR3 bases: TGTGCCAGTTGGCCGGGACAGGGGCTCCATGAGCAGTTCTTC. Translating it yields CASWPGQGLHEQFF. The rearrangement uses TRBV19 and TRBJ2-1, with 10 bases lining up with TRBD1. CDR3 length: 14 amino acids. Germline V lookup: CDR1 LNHDA, CDR2 SQIVND (reference sequence). The junction had 9 bases not matched to a gene; V was cut back by 8 bases and J by 8 bases. Looking up the rest from reference TRBV19 and TRBJ2-1 gives the full variable domain: DGGITQSPKYLFRKEGQNVTLSCEQNLNHDAMYWYRQDPGQGLRLIYYSQIVNDFQKGDIAEGYSVSREKKESFPLTVTSAQKNPTAFYLCASWPGQGLHEQFFGPGTRLTVL.

About this clonotype itself: One base away lies a much larger clone, so this may be a sequencing read error. This chain connects TRBV3-1 to TRBJ1-4, with D tentatively TRBD1 (6 bases). The CDR3 is made up of 15 amino acids. Germline loops: CDR1 LGHDT, CDR2 YNNKEL (reference sequence). V lost 3 bases to trimming and J lost 3 bases, with 11 bases between them. DNA of the CDR3: TGTGCCAGCAGCCAGGGACACTTGGCTAATGAAAAACTGTTTTTT. Translated: CASSQGHLANEKLFF.

Many counts were recorded for this clonotype. The chain uses TRBV4-1 and TRBJ2-3, with a weak D call TRBD1 (6 bases). Germline CDR1 is MGHRA and CDR2 is YSYEKL. The CDR3 spans 12 residues. With 3 bases removed from V and 6 bases from J, the gap between germline ends came to 7 bases. The CDR3: CASSHTGDTQYF. CDR3 sequence (DNA): TGCGCCAGCAGCCATACAGGGGATACGCAGTATTTT.

The chain has TRBV27 and TRBJ1-2; a possible D gene is TRBD1 (6 bases). This CDR3 is 12 amino acids long. The V gene's germline CDR1 is MNHEY and CDR2 SMNVEV (reference sequence). Trimming took 10 bases from V and 4 from J, leaving 13 bases between them. Here the CDR3 reads CATMGHSYGYTF. The DNA of the CDR3 is TGTGCCACCATGGGACACTCCTATGGCTACACCTTC.

This clonotype occurred many times. The chain is built from TRBV18 and TRBJ2-1; D is undetermined. Between the trimmed V and J ends, which lost 0 bases and 6 bases, there was a span of 9 bases. Germline V gene lookup returns CDR1 KGHSH and CDR2 LQKENI. This CDR3 comprises 14 residues. The CDR3 DNA is TGTGCCAGCTCACCACCGCTGGACGGCAATGAGCAGTTCTTC. It is translated as CASSPPLDGNEQFF.

This clonotype turned up a few times. The chain uses TRBV18 and TRBJ2-3; TRBD1 aligns across 7 bases. This CDR3 has 14 amino acids. Trimming at V came to 6 bases and at J to 3 bases, leaving 6 bases not matched to a gene. CDR1 KGHSH and CDR2 LQKENI come from the germline V gene. CDR3 sequence (DNA): TGTGCCAGCTCCCTTGGACAGGCTACAGATACGCAGTATTTT. Protein product: CASSLGQATDTQYF. Full variable domain (missing parts from reference TRBV18 and TRBJ2-3): NAGVMQNPRHLVRRRGQEARLRCSPMKGHSHVYWYRQLPEEGLKFMVYLQKENIIDESGMPKERFSAEFPKEGPSILRIQQVVRGDSAAYFCASSLGQATDTQYFGPGTRLTVL.

This clonotype was seen more than once but under ten times. This chain links TRBV7-8 with TRBJ2-7; D uncertain. V lost 0 bases to trimming and J lost 5 bases, with 2 bases between them. This CDR3 has 11 residues. Germline CDR1 SGHVS, CDR2 FQNEAQ. The CDR3 coding sequence is TGTGCCAGCAGCTTAGCGGACGAGCAGTACTTC. Residues: CASSLADEQYF.

At least ten counts were recorded for this clonotype. The rearrangement links TRBV20-1 to TRBJ1-1; no clear D gene. The CDR3 spans 19 residues. V gave up 0 bases and J gave up 0 bases, with 23 bases separating them. CDR1 is DFQATT, CDR2 SNEGSKA, per germline (reference sequence). The CDR3 DNA is TGCAGTGCTAGAGATTTCATGGAGTTGGGTTGGGAGATGAACACTGAAGCTTTCTTT. Translated, it gives CSARDFMELGWEMNTEAFF.

The chain links TRBV19 to TRBJ2-5; D is perhaps TRBD1 or TRBD2 (6 bases each). V was pared by 5 bases and J by 2 bases, with 15 bases between. Germline V gene lookup returns CDR1 LNHDA and CDR2 SQIVND (reference sequence). The CDR3 length is 15 residues. In DNA form, the CDR3 reads TGTGCCAGTAGTGTACGTCAGGGGAGGCAAGAGACCCAGTACTTC. Translating it yields CASSVRQGRQETQYF.

This clonotype showed up many times. J is TRBJ2-2 and V is TRBV12-5; unclear D gene. Trimming removed 2 bases from V and 3 bases from J, with 7 bases in between. Germline-derived CDR1 and CDR2 are LGHNT and FRNRAP. This CDR3 is built from 14 residues. The CDR3, as DNA: TGTGCTAGTGGTTTGTTCAGATACACCGGGGAGCTGTTTTTT. It encodes CASGLFRYTGELFF.

The sample holds many counts of this clonotype. The V and J genes are TRBV20-1 and TRBJ1-5, with D hard to call. The CDR3 spans 14 residues. Deletions cut 3 bases from V and 3 bases from J, with 12 bases between. Germline assignment: CDR1 DFQATT and CDR2 SNEGSKA (reference sequence). Here the CDR3 DNA reads TGCAGTGCTAGTCAGGTTGATCCCAATCAGCCCCAGCATTTT. The encoded protein is CSASQVDPNQPQHF.

By its share, this clonotype is medium-sized (0.01 to 0.1%). The chain uses TRBV5-5 and TRBJ2-5; 7 bases are shared with TRBD2. This CDR3 contains 15 residues. V gave up 2 bases and J gave up 3 bases; unmatched junction bases: 7. From germline, CDR1 is SGHKS and CDR2 YYEKEE (reference sequence). CDR3 in amino acids: CASSFIGGREETQYF. DNA of the CDR3: TGTGCCAGCAGCTTTATTGGGGGGAGGGAAGAGACCCAGTACTTC.